The clone carrying this T cell receptor (beta chain) was counted between two and nine times. Its antigen is unidentified. For TCR beta, libraries came from quantitative 5'-RACE with molecular barcodes. TCRdb itself ran the 5' RACE reads through MiXCR, one entry per CDR3 protein. The sample carries around 130,000 distinct CDR3 sequences, about 15% recorded once. Unmatched junction bases numbered 5, after V lost 5 bases and J lost 5 bases. Germline V gene sequence: CDR1 MDHEN, CDR2 SYDVKM. The CDR3 spans 15 residues. This record belongs to a study of CD8 T cells in ankylosing spondylitis. The study, taken as a whole, reports: Characteristic of ankylosing spondylitis blood, it appeared, was a TCR beta motif comprising roughly eight highly homologous variants. Some of the motif variants had earlier been found in reactive arthritis patients' fluid and blood.

This receptor was obtained from a male donor with ankylosing spondylitis. The sequenced sample consisted of blood, either unsorted or a sorted T cell fraction (not recorded which). The genes are TRBV28 and TRBJ2-7; 14 bases fit TRBD2. In DNA, the CDR3 is TGTGCCAGCAGTCAGGGGACTAGCGGGAGCCACGAGCAGTACTTC. Translation gives CASSQGTSGSHEQYF.